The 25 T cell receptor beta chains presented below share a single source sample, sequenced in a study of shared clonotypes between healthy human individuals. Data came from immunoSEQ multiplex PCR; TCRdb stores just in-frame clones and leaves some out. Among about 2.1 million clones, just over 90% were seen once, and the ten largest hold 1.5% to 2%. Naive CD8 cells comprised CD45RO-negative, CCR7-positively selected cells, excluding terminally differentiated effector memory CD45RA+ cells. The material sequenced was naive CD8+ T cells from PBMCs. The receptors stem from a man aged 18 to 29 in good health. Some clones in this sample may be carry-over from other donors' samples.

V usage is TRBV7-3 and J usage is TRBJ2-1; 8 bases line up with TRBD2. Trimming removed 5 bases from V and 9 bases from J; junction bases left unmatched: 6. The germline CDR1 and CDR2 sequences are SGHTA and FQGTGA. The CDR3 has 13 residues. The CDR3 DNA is TGTGCCAGCAGCCCGGGGGGGCCGGGTGAGCAGTTCTTC. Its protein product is CASSPGGPGEQFF.

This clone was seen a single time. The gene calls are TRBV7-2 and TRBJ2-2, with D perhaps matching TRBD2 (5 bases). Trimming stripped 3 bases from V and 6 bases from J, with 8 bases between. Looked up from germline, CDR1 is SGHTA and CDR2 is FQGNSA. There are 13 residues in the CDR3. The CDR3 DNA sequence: TGTGCCAGCAGCTTCGGACTTCCCGGGGAGCTGTTTTTT. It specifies CASSFGLPGELFF.

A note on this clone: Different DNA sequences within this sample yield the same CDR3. The CDR3 region is CATRGAYEQYF. CDR3 nucleotide sequence: TGTGCCACCCGAGGGGCCTACGAGCAGTACTTC. This chain links TRBV19 with TRBJ2-7; D tentatively reads TRBD1 or TRBD2 (5 bases each). The V and J ends lost 10 bases and 2 bases respectively, with 9 bases between them. The germline gives CDR1 LNHDA, CDR2 SQIVND (reference sequence). CDR3 length: 11 residues. Variable domain in full (rest from reference TRBV19 and TRBJ2-7): DGGITQSPKYLFRKEGQNVTLSCEQNLNHDAMYWYRQDPGQGLRLIYYSQIVNDFQKGDIAEGYSVSREKKESFPLTVTSAQKNPTAFYLCATRGAYEQYFGPGTRLTVT.

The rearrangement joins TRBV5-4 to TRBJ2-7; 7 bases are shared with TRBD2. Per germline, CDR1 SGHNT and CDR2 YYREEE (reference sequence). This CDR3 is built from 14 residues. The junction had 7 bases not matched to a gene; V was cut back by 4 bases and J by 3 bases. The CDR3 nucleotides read TGTGCCAGCAGCACGGGACTATCCGGCTACGAGCAGTACTTC. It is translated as CASSTGLSGYEQYF.

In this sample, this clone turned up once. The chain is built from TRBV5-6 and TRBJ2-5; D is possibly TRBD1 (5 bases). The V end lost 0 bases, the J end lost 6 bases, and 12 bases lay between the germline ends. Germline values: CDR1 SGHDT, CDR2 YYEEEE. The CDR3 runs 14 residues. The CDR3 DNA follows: TGTGCCAGCAGCTTGGGGGCAGGGCTGCAGACCCAGTACTTC. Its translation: CASSLGAGLQTQYF.

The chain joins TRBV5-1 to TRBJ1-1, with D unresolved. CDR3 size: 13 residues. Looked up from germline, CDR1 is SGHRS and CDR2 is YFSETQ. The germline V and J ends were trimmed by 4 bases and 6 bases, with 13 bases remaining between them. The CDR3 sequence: CASSPRAQPEAFF. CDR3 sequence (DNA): TGCGCCAGCAGCCCGAGGGCCCAGCCTGAAGCTTTCTTT. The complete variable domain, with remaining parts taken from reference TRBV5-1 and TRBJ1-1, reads KAGVTQTPRYLIKTRGQQVTLSCSPISGHRSVSWYQQTPGQGLQFLFEYFSETQRNKGNFPGRFSGRQFSNSRSEMNVSTLELGDSALYLCASSPRAQPEAFFGQGTRLTVV.

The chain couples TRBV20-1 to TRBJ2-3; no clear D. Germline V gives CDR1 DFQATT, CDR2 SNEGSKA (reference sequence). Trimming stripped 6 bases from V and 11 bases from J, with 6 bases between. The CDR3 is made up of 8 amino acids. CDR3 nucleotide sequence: TGCAGTGCCACCCAGCAGTATTTT. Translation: CSATQQYF.

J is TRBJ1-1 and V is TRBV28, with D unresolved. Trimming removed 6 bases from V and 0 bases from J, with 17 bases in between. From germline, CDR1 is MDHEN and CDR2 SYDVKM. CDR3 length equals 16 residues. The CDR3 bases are TGTGCCAGCAGCCCTAGATTTGTGGTCATGAACACTGAAGCTTTCTTT. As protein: CASSPRFVVMNTEAFF.

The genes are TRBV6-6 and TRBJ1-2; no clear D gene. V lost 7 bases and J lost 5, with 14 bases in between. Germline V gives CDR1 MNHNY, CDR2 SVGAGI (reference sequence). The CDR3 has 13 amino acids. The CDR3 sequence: CASTITGLYGYTF. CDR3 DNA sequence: TGTGCCAGCACCATAACCGGGTTATATGGCTACACCTTC.

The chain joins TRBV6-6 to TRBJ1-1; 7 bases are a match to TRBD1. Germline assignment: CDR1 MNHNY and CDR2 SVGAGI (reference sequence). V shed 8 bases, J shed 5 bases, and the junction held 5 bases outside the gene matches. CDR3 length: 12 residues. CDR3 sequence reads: CASGTGVTEAFF. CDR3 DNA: TGTGCCAGCGGCACAGGGGTGACTGAAGCTTTCTTT.

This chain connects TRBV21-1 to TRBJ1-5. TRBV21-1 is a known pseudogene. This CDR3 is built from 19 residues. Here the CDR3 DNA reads TGTGCCAGCAGCAAAGCTAAGGCAACGCCGATTTATAGCAATCAGCCCCAGCATTTT. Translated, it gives CASSKAKATPIYSNQPQHF.

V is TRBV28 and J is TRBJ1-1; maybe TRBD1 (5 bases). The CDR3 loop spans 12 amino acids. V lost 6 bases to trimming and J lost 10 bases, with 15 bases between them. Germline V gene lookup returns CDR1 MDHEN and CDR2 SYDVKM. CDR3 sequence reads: CASRGRLFAAFF. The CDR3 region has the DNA TGTGCCAGCAGGGGGCGGCTGTTTGCAGCTTTCTTT. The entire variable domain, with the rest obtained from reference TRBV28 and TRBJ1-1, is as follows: DVKVTQSSRYLVKRTGEKVFLECVQDMDHENMFWYRQDPGLGLRLIYFSYDVKMKEKGDIPEGYSVSREKKERFSLILESASTNQTSMYLCASRGRLFAAFFGQGTRLTVV.

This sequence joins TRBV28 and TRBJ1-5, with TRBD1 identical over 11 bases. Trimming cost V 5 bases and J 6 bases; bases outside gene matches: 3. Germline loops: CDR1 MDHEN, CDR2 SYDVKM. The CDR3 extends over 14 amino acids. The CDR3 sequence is CASSPGQGVQPQHF. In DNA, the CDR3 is TGTGCCAGCAGTCCGGGACAGGGGGTTCAGCCCCAGCATTTT. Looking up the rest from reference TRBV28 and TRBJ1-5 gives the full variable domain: DVKVTQSSRYLVKRTGEKVFLECVQDMDHENMFWYRQDPGLGLRLIYFSYDVKMKEKGDIPEGYSVSREKKERFSLILESASTNQTSMYLCASSPGQGVQPQHFGDGTRLSIL.

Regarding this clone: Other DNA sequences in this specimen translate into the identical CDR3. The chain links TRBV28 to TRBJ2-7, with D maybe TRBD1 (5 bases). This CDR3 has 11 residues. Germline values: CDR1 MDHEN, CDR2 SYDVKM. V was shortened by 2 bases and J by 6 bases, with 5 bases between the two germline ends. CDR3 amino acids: CASSLRGEQYF. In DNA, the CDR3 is TGTGCCAGCAGTTTAAGGGGCGAGCAGTACTTC.

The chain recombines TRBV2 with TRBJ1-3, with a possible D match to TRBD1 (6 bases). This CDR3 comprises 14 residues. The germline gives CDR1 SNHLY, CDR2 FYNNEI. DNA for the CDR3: TGTGCTCTAGGGGGGACGCCTAAAGGGAACACCATATATTTT. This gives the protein CALGGTPKGNTIYF.

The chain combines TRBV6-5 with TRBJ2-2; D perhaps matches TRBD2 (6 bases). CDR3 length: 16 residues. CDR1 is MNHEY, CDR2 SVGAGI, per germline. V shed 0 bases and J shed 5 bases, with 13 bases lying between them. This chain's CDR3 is CASSYSLGGRTGELFF. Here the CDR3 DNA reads TGTGCCAGCAGTTACTCGTTGGGGGGAAGGACCGGGGAGCTGTTTTTT.

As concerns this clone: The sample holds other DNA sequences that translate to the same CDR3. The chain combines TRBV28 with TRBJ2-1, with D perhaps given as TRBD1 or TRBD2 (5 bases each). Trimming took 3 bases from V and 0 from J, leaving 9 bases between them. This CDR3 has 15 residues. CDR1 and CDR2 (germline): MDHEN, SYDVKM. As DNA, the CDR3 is TGTGCCAGCAGTTTGGGGACCACCTCCTACAATGAGCAGTTCTTC. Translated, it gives CASSLGTTSYNEQFF.

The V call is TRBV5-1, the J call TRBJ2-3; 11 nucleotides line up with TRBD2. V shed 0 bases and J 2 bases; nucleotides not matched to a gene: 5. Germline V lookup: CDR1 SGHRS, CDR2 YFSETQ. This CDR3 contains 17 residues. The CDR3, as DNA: TGCGCCAGCAGCTTGGTGGTAGCGGGAGGGTCCACAGATACGCAGTATTTT. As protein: CASSLVVAGGSTDTQYF.

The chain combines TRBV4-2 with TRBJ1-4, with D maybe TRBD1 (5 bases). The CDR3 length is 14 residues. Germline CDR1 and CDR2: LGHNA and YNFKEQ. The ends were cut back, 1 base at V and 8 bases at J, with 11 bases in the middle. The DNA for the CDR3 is TGTGCCAGCAGCCAAGGTACGAGGGGAGAAAAACTGTTTTTT. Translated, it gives CASSQGTRGEKLFF.

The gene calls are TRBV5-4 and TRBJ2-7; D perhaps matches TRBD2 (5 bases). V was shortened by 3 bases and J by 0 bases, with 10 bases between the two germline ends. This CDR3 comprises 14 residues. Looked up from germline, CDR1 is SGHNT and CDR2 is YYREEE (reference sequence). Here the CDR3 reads CASSSDYSSYEQYF. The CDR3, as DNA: TGTGCCAGCAGCTCTGACTACTCCTCCTACGAGCAGTACTTC.

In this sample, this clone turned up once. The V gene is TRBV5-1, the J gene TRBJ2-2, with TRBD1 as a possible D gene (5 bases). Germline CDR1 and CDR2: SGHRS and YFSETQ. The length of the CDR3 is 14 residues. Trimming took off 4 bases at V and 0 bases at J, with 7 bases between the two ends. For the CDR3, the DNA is TGCGCCAGCAGCCCGACAGCGAACACCGGGGAGCTGTTTTTT. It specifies CASSPTANTGELFF.

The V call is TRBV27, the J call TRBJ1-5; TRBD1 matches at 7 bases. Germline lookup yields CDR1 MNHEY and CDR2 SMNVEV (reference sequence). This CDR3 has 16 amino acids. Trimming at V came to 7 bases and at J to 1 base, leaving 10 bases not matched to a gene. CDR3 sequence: CASMEGAVRSNQPQHF. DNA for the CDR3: TGTGCCAGCATGGAGGGGGCTGTAAGGAGCAATCAGCCCCAGCATTTT.

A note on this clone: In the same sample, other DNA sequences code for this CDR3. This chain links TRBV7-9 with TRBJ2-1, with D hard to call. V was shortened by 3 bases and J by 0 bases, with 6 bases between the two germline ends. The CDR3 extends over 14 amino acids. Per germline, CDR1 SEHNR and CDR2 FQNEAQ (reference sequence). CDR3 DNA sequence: TGTGCCAGCAGCTTCCCAGGCTCCTACAATGAGCAGTTCTTC. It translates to CASSFPGSYNEQFF.

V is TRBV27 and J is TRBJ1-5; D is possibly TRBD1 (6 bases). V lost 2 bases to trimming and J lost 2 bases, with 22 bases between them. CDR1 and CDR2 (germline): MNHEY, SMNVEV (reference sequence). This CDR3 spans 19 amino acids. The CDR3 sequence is CASSLQGLVNSRGNQPQHF. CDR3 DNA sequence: TGTGCCAGCAGTTTACAGGGGCTTGTAAATAGCAGGGGCAATCAGCCCCAGCATTTT.

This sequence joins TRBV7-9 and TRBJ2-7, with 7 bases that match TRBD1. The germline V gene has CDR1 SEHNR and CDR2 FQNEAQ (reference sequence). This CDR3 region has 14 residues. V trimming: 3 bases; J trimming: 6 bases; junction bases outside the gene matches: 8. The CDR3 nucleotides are TGTGCCAGCAGCTTCTACGACAGGGCAACCGAGCAGTACTTC. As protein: CASSFYDRATEQYF.